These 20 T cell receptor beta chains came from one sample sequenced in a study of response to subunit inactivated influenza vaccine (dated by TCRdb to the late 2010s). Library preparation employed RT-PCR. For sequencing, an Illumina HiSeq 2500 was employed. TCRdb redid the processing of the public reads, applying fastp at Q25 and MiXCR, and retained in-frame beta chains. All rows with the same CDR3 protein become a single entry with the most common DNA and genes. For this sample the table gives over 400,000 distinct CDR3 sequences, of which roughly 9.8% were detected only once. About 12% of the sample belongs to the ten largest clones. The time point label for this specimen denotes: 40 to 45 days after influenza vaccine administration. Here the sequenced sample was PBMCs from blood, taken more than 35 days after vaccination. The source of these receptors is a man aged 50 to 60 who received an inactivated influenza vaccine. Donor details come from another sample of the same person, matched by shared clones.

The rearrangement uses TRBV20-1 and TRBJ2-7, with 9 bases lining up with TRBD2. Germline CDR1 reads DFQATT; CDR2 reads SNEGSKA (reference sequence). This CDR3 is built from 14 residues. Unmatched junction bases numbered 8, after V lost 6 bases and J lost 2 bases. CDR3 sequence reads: CSARRTSDAYEQYF. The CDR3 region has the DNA TGCAGTGCAAGAAGGACTAGCGACGCCTACGAGCAGTACTTC.

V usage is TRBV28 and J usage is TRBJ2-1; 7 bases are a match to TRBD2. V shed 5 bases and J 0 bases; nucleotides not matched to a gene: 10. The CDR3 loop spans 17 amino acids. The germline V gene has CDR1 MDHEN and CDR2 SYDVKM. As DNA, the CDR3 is TGTGCCAGCAGTAGTACTAGCGCTTCGAGCTCCTACAATGAGCAGTTCTTC. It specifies CASSSTSASSSYNEQFF.

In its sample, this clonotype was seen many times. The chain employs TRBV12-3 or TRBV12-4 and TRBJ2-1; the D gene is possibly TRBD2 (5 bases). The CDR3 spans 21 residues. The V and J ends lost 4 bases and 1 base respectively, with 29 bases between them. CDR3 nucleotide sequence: TGTGCCAGCAGTTCCCCCACCAGACTATGGCGGGCGCACCCTTCCTACAATGAGCAGTTCTTC. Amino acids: CASSSPTRLWRAHPSYNEQFF.

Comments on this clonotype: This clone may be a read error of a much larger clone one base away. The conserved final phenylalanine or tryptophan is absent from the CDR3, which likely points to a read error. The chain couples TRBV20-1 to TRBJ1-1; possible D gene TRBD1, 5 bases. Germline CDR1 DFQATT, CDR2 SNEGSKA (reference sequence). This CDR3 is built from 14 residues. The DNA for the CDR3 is TGCAGTGCAAGAGGGAGACAGAAGAACACTGAAGCTTTCCTT. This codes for CSARGRQKNTEAFL.

The CDR3 DNA sequence: TGTGCCAGCACGTCCTTGGGAGGGGAGCAGTACTTC. Translated, it gives CASTSLGGEQYF. The chain employs TRBV6-5 and TRBJ2-7; 7 bases are a match to TRBD2. The CDR3 totals 12 residues. Trimming cost V 7 bases and J 7 bases; bases outside gene matches: 7. Germline CDR1 reads MNHEY; CDR2 reads SVGAGI.

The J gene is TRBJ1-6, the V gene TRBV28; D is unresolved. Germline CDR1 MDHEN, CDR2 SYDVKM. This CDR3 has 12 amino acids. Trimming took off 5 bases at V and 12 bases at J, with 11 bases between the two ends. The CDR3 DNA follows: TGTGCCAGCAGTAATCCCCTTAAACCCCTCCACTTT. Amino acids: CASSNPLKPLHF.

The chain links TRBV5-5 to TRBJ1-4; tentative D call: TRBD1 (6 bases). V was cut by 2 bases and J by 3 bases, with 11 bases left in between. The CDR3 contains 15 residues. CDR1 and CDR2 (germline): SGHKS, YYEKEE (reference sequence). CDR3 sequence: CASSFSAGANEKLFF. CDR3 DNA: TGTGCCAGCAGCTTCTCGGCAGGGGCTAATGAAAAACTGTTTTTT. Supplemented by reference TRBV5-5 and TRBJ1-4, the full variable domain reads DAGVTQSPTHLIKTRGQQVTLRCSPISGHKSVSWYQQVLGQGPQFIFQYYEKEERGRGNFPDRFSARQFPNYSSELNVNALLLGDSALYLCASSFSAGANEKLFFGSGTQLSVL.

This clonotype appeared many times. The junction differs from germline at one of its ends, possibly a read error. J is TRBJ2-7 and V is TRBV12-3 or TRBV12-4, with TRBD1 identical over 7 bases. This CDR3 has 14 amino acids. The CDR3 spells CASSSRDSSHEQYF. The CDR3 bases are TGTGCCAGCAGTAGCCGGGACAGCTCCCACGAGCAGTACTTC.

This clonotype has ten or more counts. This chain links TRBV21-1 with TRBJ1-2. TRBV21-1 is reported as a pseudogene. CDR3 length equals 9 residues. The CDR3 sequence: CAYLYGYTF. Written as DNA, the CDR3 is TGTGCCTATCTCTATGGCTACACCTTC.

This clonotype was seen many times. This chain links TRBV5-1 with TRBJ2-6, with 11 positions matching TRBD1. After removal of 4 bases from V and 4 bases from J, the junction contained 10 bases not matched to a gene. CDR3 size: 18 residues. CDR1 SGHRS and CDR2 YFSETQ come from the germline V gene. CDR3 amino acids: CASSVRTGGAEGANVLTF. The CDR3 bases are TGCGCCAGCAGCGTCAGGACAGGGGGCGCGGAAGGGGCCAACGTCCTGACTTTC.

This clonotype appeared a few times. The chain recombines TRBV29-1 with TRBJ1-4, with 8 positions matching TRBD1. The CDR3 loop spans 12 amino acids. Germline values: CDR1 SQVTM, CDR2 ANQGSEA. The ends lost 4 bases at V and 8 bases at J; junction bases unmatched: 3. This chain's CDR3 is CSVGDRFEKLFF. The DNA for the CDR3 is TGCAGCGTTGGGGACAGGTTCGAAAAACTGTTTTTT.

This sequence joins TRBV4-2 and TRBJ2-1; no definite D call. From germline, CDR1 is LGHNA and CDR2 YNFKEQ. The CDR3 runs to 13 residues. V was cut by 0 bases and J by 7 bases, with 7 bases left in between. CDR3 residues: CASSQDNGNEQFF. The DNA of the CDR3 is TGTGCCAGCAGCCAAGATAATGGAAATGAGCAGTTCTTC.

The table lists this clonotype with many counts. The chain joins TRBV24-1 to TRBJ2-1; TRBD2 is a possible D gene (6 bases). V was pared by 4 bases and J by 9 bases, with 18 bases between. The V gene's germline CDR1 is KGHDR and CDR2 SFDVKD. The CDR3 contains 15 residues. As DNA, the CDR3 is TGTGCCACCAGTGACGTCGAGCCTAAAGCGGGTGAGCAGTTCTTC. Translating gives CATSDVEPKAGEQFF.

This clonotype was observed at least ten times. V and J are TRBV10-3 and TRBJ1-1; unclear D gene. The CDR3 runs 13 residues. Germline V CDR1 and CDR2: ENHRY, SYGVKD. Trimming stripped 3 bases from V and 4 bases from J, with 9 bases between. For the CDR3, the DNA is TGTGCCATCAGTGAAGACGGGTTCACTGAAGCTTTCTTT. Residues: CAISEDGFTEAFF.

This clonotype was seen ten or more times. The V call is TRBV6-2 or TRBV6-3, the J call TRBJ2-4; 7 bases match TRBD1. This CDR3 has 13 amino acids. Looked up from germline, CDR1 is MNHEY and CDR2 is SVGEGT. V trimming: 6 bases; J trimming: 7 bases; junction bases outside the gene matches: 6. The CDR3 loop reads CASSSGTANIQYF. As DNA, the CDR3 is TGTGCCAGCAGCTCCGGGACAGCTAACATTCAGTACTTC.

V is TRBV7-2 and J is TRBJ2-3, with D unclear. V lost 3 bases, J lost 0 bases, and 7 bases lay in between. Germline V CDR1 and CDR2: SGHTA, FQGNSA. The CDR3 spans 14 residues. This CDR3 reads CASSFGVSTDTQYF. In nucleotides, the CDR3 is TGTGCCAGCAGCTTTGGGGTTAGCACAGATACGCAGTATTTT.

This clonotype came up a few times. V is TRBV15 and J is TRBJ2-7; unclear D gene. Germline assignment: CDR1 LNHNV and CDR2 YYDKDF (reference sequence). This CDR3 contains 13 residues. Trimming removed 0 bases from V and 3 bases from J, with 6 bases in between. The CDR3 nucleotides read TGTGCCACCAGCAGAGATCCAGACTACGAGCAGTACTTC. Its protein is CATSRDPDYEQYF.

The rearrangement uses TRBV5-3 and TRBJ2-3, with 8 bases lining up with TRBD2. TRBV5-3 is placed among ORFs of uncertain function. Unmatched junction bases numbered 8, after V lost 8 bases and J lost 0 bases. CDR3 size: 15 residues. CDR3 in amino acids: CASGRSSGSTDTQYF. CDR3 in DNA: TGTGCCAGCGGTCGATCTAGCGGGAGCACAGATACGCAGTATTTT.

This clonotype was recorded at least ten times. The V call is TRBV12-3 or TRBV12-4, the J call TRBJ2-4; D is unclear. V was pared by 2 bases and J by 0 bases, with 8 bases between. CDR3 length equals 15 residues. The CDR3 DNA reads TGTGCCAGCAGTTTAACTCCGGTAGCCAAAAACATTCAGTACTTC. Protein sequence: CASSLTPVAKNIQYF.

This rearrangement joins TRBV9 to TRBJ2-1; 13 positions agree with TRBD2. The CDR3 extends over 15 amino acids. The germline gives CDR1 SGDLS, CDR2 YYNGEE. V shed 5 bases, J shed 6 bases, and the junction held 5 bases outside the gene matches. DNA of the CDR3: TGTGCCAGCAGAAAGGGGACTAGCGGGGCCAATGAGCAGTTCTTC. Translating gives CASRKGTSGANEQFF. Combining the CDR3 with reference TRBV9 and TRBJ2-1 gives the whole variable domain DSGVTQTPKHLITATGQRVTLRCSPRSGDLSVYWYQQSLDQGLQFLIQYYNGEERAKGNILERFSAQQFPDLHSELNLSSLELGDSALYFCASRKGTSGANEQFFGPGTRLTVL.